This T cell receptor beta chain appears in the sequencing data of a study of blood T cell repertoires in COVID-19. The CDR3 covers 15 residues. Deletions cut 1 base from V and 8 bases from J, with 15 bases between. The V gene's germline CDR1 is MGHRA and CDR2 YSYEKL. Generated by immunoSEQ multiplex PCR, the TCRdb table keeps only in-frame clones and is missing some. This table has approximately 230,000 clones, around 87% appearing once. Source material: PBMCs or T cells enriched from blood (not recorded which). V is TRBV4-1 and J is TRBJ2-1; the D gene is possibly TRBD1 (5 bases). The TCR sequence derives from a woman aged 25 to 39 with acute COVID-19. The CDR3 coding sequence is TGCGCCAGCAGCCAAGTCGAGGCAGGGCAGGATGAGCAGTTCTTC. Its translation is CASSQVEAGQDEQFF.